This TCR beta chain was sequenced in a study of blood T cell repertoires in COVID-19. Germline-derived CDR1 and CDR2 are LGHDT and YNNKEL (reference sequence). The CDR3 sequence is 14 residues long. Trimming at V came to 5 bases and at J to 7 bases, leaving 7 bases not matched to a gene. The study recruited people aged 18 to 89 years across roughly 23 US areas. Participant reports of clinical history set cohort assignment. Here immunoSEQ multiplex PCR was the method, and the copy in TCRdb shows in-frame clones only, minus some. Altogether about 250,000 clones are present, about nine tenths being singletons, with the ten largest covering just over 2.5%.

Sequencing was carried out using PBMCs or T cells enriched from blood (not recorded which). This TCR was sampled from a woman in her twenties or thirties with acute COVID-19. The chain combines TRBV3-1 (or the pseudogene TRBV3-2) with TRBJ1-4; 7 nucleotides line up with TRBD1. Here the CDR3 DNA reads TGTGCCAGCAGCGCGACAGGGCCGCGTGAAAAACTGTTTTTT. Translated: CASSATGPREKLFF.